These T cell receptor beta chains were read from a single sample in a study of blood T cell repertoires in COVID-19. Clones were sequenced by immunoSEQ multiplex PCR, and TCRdb holds only the in-frame ones, with some missing. The sample has about 290,000 clones, around 90% seen once. Sequenced sample: PBMCs or T cells enriched from blood (not recorded which). The receptors come from a woman aged 40 to 50 who had recovered from COVID-19. The CDR3 runs from the conserved cysteine through the conserved F or W. Each record gives: V gene, D gene, J gene, CDR3 length, clone size, CDR3 DNA, CDR3 protein. The D gene is left open where the match is weak. Size is stated for part of the rows, as once, few or many counts, or as a class when the clone is expanded.

V: TRBV7-9
D: TRBD1
J: TRBJ1-1
length: 15
size: once
DNA: TGTGCCAGCAGCCCCCGGACAGGGGGTTATACTGAAGCTTTCTTT
CDR3: CASSPRTGGYTEAFF

V: TRBV18
D: .
J: TRBJ2-5
length: 13
size: .
DNA: TGTGCCAGCTCACCGACGAGGGGGGAGACCCAGTACTTC
CDR3: CASSPTRGETQYF

V: TRBV5-1
D: TRBD1
J: TRBJ2-1
length: 15
size: .
DNA: TGCGCCAGCAGCTTGGGGGGACAGGGGCTCGGTGAGCAGTTCTTC
CDR3: CASSLGGQGLGEQFF

V: TRBV5-1
D: .
J: TRBJ1-1
length: 15
size: .
DNA: TGCGCCAGCAGCTGGAGCGGAGGCGATAACACTGAAGCTTTCTTT
CDR3: CASSWSGGDNTEAFF

V: TRBV7-6
D: .
J: TRBJ2-1
length: 15
size: .
DNA: TGTGCCAGCAGCGCGCGAGTAGGGACAAACAATGAGCAGTTCTTC
CDR3: CASSARVGTNNEQFF

V: TRBV7-9
D: TRBD1
J: TRBJ2-7
length: 14
size: .
DNA: TGTGCCAGCGCCGCCCTGGACAGGGACTACGAGCAGTACTTC
CDR3: CASAALDRDYEQYF

V: TRBV9
D: .
J: TRBJ2-7
length: 13
size: .
DNA: TGTGCCAGCAGCGGAGGAAGGGGGTTCAGGCAGTACTTC
CDR3: CASSGGRGFRQYF

V: TRBV5-6
D: .
J: TRBJ2-1
length: 13
size: once
DNA: TGTGCCAGCAGCTTCTCCCAGGGGAATGAGCAGTTCTTC
CDR3: CASSFSQGNEQFF

V: TRBV29-1
D: .
J: TRBJ1-1
length: 15
size: .
DNA: TGCAGCGTTGAAGGGAGATTGGCGCAGTACACTGAAGCTTTCTTT
CDR3: CSVEGRLAQYTEAFF

V: TRBV30
D: .
J: TRBJ1-5
length: 15
size: few
DNA: TGTGCCTGGAGTGTGCGAGGGGGAAGCAATCAGCCCCAGCATTTT
CDR3: CAWSVRGGSNQPQHF

V: TRBV6-5
D: .
J: TRBJ2-2
length: 15
size: .
DNA: TGTGCCAGCAGCAGGCAGGTGCCGTACACCGGGGAGCTGTTTTTT
CDR3: CASSRQVPYTGELFF

V: TRBV7-2
D: TRBD2
J: TRBJ2-2
length: 18
size: .
DNA: TGTGCCAGCAGCTTAGCGCTACTTAGCGGGGCGAACACCGGGGAGCTGTTTTTT
CDR3: CASSLALLSGANTGELFF

V: TRBV2
D: .
J: TRBJ1-2
length: 14
size: .
DNA: TGTGCCAGCACCGGTACAGGGCCCGGCATGAGCTACACCTTC
CDR3: CASTGTGPGMSYTF

V: TRBV5-1
D: .
J: TRBJ1-1
length: 16
size: .
DNA: TGCGCCAGCAGCTTGGGCAGGGGCTCCATGAACACTGAAGCTTTCTTT
CDR3: CASSLGRGSMNTEAFF

V: TRBV6-5
D: .
J: TRBJ1-4
length: 15
size: few
DNA: TGTGCCAGCAGTTACGGAGCTACAACTAATGAAAAACTGTTTTTT
CDR3: CASSYGATTNEKLFF

V: TRBV27
D: TRBD1
J: TRBJ1-1
length: 15
size: once
DNA: TGTGCCAGCAGTTCCGCCGGACAGGCCGGGACTGAAGCTTTCTTT
CDR3: CASSSAGQAGTEAFF

V: TRBV10-1
D: .
J: TRBJ2-7
length: 13
size: .
DNA: TGCGCCAGCAGTTACCTTAGGGGCGGCGAGCAGTACTTC
CDR3: CASSYLRGGEQYF

V: TRBV21-1
D: .
J: TRBJ1-3
length: 12
size: .
DNA: TGTGCCTCCGGACAGGTAAAAAACACCATATATTTT
CDR3: CASGQVKNTIYF

V: TRBV4-1
D: .
J: TRBJ2-2
length: 16
size: once
DNA: TGCGCCAGCAGCCAAGTGCGGGGGCCCCTCACCGGGGAGCTGTTTTTT
CDR3: CASSQVRGPLTGELFF

V: TRBV5-1
D: .
J: TRBJ2-1
length: 15
size: .
DNA: TGCGCCAGCAGCTTGGCCGGGAACTCCTACAATGAGCAGTTCTTC
CDR3: CASSLAGNSYNEQFF

V: TRBV5-1
D: .
J: TRBJ1-5
length: 13
size: .
DNA: TGCGCCAGCAGCTTGTGGCCGAATCAGCCCCAGCATTTT
CDR3: CASSLWPNQPQHF

V: TRBV5-1
D: .
J: TRBJ1-1
length: 15
size: .
DNA: TGCGCCAGCAGCCCTGGGAGGGGGATGAACACTGAAGCTTTCTTT
CDR3: CASSPGRGMNTEAFF

V: TRBV7-5
D: .
J: TRBJ2-7
length: 17
size: few
DNA: TGTGCCAGAAGCAAACCCTATTCCCCGTGCAGGCGATACGAGCAGTACTTC
CDR3: CARSKPYSPCRRYEQYF

V: TRBV5-1
D: .
J: TRBJ2-5
length: 13
size: .
DNA: TGCGCCAGCAGCTTCGGGAATCAAGAGACCCAGTACTTC
CDR3: CASSFGNQETQYF

V: TRBV27
D: .
J: TRBJ1-2
length: 17
size: .
DNA: TGTGCCAGCACCCCCCGGTCGGGGGGACGAGGGAACTATGGCTACACCTTC
CDR3: CASTPRSGGRGNYGYTF

V: TRBV18
D: .
J: TRBJ1-2
length: 13
size: .
DNA: TGTGCCAGCTCACCTCAGGAAAACTATGGCTACACCTTC
CDR3: CASSPQENYGYTF

V: TRBV30
D: .
J: TRBJ1-6
length: 15
size: .
DNA: TGTGCCTGGAGTCTAGGACAGTACTATAATTCACCCCTCCACTTT
CDR3: CAWSLGQYYNSPLHF

V: TRBV29-1
D: .
J: TRBJ1-4
length: 13
size: .
DNA: TGCAGCGTTGGGGGCAGGGCGAATGAAAAACTGTTTTTT
CDR3: CSVGGRANEKLFF

V: TRBV27
D: TRBD1
J: TRBJ1-2
length: 15
size: .
DNA: TGTGCCAGCACCGGCCTGGACAGGGGGCGATATGGCTACACCTTC
CDR3: CASTGLDRGRYGYTF

V: TRBV5-1
D: .
J: TRBJ1-2
length: 15
size: .
DNA: TGCGCCAGCAGCAATTCATGGGCAGGGAATTTTGGCTACACCTTC
CDR3: CASSNSWAGNFGYTF

V: TRBV20-1
D: .
J: TRBJ2-5
length: 13
size: .
DNA: TGCAGTGCTAGTGCTCAGGGACTGGCGACCCAGTACTTC
CDR3: CSASAQGLATQYF

V: TRBV4-2
D: TRBD2
J: TRBJ2-5
length: 19
size: .
DNA: TGTGCCAGCAGCCAAGTCCTCCTCGAGCGGGGGATTTTTCAAGAGACCCAGTACTTC
CDR3: CASSQVLLERGIFQETQYF

V: TRBV5-8
D: .
J: TRBJ1-4
length: 15
size: .
DNA: TGTGCCAGCAGCCGGATTCAGGGAAATAGTGAAAAACTGTTTTTT
CDR3: CASSRIQGNSEKLFF

V: TRBV18
D: .
J: TRBJ1-1
length: 13
size: .
DNA: TGTGCCAGCTCCGTGGCAGAGAACACTGAAGCTTTCTTT
CDR3: CASSVAENTEAFF

V: TRBV2
D: TRBD1
J: TRBJ2-2
length: 13
size: .
DNA: TGTGCCGGAAGACAGGGGTCCACCGGGGAGCTGTTTTTT
CDR3: CAGRQGSTGELFF

V: TRBV28
D: .
J: TRBJ1-1
length: 12
size: .
DNA: TGTGCCAGCAGTTCTCGACAGTTCGAAGCTTTCTTT
CDR3: CASSSRQFEAFF

V: TRBV5-1
D: TRBD2
J: TRBJ2-3
length: 15
size: .
DNA: TGCGCCAGCAGCTCCGGACTAGCGGGGGGAGAAACGCAGTATTTT
CDR3: CASSSGLAGGETQYF

V: TRBV3-1/TRBV3-2
D: TRBD1
J: TRBJ2-7
length: 12
size: .
DNA: TGTGCCAGCAGAAACAGGGGGAGGGAGCAGTACTTC
CDR3: CASRNRGREQYF

V: TRBV27
D: .
J: TRBJ1-6
length: 14
size: .
DNA: TGTGCCAGCAGTCAGGCCCCATTCAGTTCACCCCTCCACTTT
CDR3: CASSQAPFSSPLHF

V: TRBV29-1
D: TRBD1
J: TRBJ1-2
length: 14
size: .
DNA: TGCAGCGTGATCGGGACAGGGGGGAACTATGGCTACACCTTC
CDR3: CSVIGTGGNYGYTF

V: TRBV7-9
D: .
J: TRBJ1-2
length: 15
size: .
DNA: TGTGCCAGCAGCTCGTCGCGTGGGCCTAACTATGGCTACACCTTC
CDR3: CASSSSRGPNYGYTF

V: TRBV19
D: TRBD1
J: TRBJ1-3
length: 14
size: once
DNA: TGTGCCAGTAGTAGACAGGGGGCGGTTGGCACCATATATTTT
CDR3: CASSRQGAVGTIYF

V: TRBV27
D: TRBD1
J: TRBJ1-2
length: 17
size: .
DNA: TGTGCCAGCAGTTCCCACAAGGACAGGGGGCTTTCCTATGGCTACACCTTC
CDR3: CASSSHKDRGLSYGYTF

V: TRBV5-1
D: TRBD1
J: TRBJ1-6
length: 15
size: few
DNA: TGCGCCAGCAGCTTTTCCGGACAGGGCAGGTCACCCCTCCACTTT
CDR3: CASSFSGQGRSPLHF

V: TRBV18
D: .
J: TRBJ1-3
length: 13
size: .
DNA: TGTGCCAGCTCAGAAACAGGGGGAAACACCATATATTTT
CDR3: CASSETGGNTIYF

V: TRBV25-1
D: TRBD1
J: TRBJ1-2
length: 14
size: .
DNA: TGTGCCAGCAGTGAATTAGGACAGGGGCATGGCTACACCTTC
CDR3: CASSELGQGHGYTF

V: TRBV28
D: TRBD1
J: TRBJ1-2
length: 14
size: .
DNA: TGTGCCAGCAGCGAGGGACAGGGGTCGAAGGGCTACACCTTC
CDR3: CASSEGQGSKGYTF

V: TRBV7-3
D: TRBD1
J: TRBJ1-1
length: 12
size: .
DNA: TGTGCCAGCAGCTCCCGACAGGGTGAAGCTTTCTTT
CDR3: CASSSRQGEAFF

V: TRBV9
D: .
J: TRBJ1-2
length: 13
size: .
DNA: TGTGCCAGCAGCAGGACAGAAATCTATGGCTACACCTTC
CDR3: CASSRTEIYGYTF

V: TRBV6-5
D: TRBD1
J: TRBJ2-7
length: 12
size: once
DNA: TGTGCCACGTGGACAGGGGGCTACGAGCAGTACTTC
CDR3: CATWTGGYEQYF

V: TRBV12-3/TRBV12-4
D: .
J: TRBJ1-5
length: 13
size: .
DNA: TGTGCCAGCAGTGTTCTAAACAGGGAGCCCCAGCATTTT
CDR3: CASSVLNREPQHF

V: TRBV6-5
D: TRBD1
J: TRBJ2-7
length: 15
size: .
DNA: TGTGCCAGCAGTCTGGACAGGGCGACTTCCAACGAGCAGTACTTC
CDR3: CASSLDRATSNEQYF

V: TRBV19
D: TRBD2
J: TRBJ2-3
length: 15
size: .
DNA: TGTGCCAGTAGTTCGGGGGGGCGGAGGACAGATACGCAGTATTTT
CDR3: CASSSGGRRTDTQYF

V: TRBV6-1
D: TRBD2
J: TRBJ2-7
length: 14
size: .
DNA: TGTGCCAGCAGTGAAGCGAGCGGGGGATACGAGCAGTACTTC
CDR3: CASSEASGGYEQYF

V: TRBV5-8
D: .
J: TRBJ2-5
length: 12
size: .
DNA: TGTGCCAGCAGCTTACTAGGGGAGACCCAGTACTTC
CDR3: CASSLLGETQYF

V: TRBV7-2
D: TRBD1
J: TRBJ1-6
length: 15
size: .
DNA: TGTGCCAGCAGCCTCGGGACAGGGCGGGAGTCACCCCTCCACTTT
CDR3: CASSLGTGRESPLHF

V: TRBV4-2
D: .
J: TRBJ2-1
length: 15
size: .
DNA: TGTGCCAGCAGCCAAGACGCAGCGCGGTCAAATGAGCAGTTCTTC
CDR3: CASSQDAARSNEQFF

V: TRBV7-9
D: TRBD1
J: TRBJ1-2
length: 14
size: .
DNA: TGTGCCAGCAGCTCGAACAGGGGACGGTATGGCTACACCTTC
CDR3: CASSSNRGRYGYTF

V: TRBV29-1
D: .
J: TRBJ1-2
length: 13
size: .
DNA: TGCAGCGCGAACATCAGGGGCTTAGATGGCTACACCTTC
CDR3: CSANIRGLDGYTF

V: TRBV5-4
D: TRBD2
J: TRBJ2-7
length: 14
size: .
DNA: TGTGCCAGCAGCTCAGCGGGGGGGCGATCCGAGCAGTACTTC
CDR3: CASSSAGGRSEQYF